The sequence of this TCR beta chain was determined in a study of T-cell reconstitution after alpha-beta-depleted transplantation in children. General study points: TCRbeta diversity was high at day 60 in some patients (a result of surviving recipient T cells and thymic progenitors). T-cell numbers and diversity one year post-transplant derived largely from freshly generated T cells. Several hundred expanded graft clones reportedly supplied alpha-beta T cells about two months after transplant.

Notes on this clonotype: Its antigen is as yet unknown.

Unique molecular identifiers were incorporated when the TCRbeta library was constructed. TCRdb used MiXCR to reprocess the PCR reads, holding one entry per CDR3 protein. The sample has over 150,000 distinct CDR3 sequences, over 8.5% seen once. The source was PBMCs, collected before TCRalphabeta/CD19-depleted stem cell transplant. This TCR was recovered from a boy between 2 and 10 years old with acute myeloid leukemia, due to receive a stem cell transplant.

CDR3 loop: CSVEEFRGSFQETQYF. CDR3 nucleotides: TGCAGCGTTGAAGAATTTCGCGGGAGTTTTCAAGAGACCCAGTACTTC. This chain links TRBV29-1 with TRBJ2-5, with 7 nucleotides matching TRBD2. The V segment lost 0 bases and the J segment 2 bases; nucleotides outside the gene matches: 9. The V gene's germline CDR1 is SQVTM and CDR2 ANQGSEA. The CDR3 has 16 amino acids.